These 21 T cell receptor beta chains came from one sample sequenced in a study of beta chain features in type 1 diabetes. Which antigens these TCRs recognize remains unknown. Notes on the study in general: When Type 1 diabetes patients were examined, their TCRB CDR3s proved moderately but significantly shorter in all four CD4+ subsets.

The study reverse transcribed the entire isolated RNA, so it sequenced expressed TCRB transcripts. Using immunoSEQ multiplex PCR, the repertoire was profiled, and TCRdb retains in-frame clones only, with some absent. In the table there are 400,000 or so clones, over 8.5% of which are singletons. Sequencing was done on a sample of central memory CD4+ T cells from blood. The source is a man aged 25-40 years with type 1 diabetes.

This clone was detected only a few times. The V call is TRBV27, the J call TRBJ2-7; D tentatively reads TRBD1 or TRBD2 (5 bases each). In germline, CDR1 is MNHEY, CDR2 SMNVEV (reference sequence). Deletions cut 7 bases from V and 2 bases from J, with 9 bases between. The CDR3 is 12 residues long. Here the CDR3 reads CASKQGPYEQYF. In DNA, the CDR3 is TGTGCCAGCAAGCAGGGACCCTACGAGCAGTACTTC.

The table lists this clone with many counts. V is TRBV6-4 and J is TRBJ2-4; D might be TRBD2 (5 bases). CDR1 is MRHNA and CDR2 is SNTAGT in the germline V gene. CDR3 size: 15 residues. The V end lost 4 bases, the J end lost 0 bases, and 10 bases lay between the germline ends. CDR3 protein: CASSVYGLAKNIQYF. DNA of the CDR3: TGTGCCAGCAGTGTGTACGGACTAGCCAAAAACATTCAGTACTTC.

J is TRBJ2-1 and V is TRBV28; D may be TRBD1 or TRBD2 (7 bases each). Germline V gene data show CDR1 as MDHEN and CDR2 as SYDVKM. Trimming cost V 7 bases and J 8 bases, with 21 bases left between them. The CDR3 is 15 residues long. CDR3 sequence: CASIPGGEGLDEQFF. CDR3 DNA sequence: TGTGCCAGCATCCCAGGGGGGGAGGGCCTCGATGAGCAGTTCTTC. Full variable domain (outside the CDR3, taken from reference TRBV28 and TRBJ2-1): DVKVTQSSRYLVKRTGEKVFLECVQDMDHENMFWYRQDPGLGLRLIYFSYDVKMKEKGDIPEGYSVSREKKERFSLILESASTNQTSMYLCASIPGGEGLDEQFFGPGTRLTVL.

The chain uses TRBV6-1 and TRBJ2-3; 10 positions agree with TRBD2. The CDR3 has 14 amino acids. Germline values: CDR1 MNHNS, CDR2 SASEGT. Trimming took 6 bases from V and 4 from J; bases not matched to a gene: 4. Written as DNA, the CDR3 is TGTGCCAGCAGACTAGCGGGAAACCCAGATACGCAGTATTTT. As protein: CASRLAGNPDTQYF.

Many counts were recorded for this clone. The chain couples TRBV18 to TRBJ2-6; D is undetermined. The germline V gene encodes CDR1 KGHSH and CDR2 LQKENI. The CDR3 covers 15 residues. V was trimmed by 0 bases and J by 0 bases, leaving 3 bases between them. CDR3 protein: CASSPPNSGANVLTF. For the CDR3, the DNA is TGTGCCAGCTCACCACCCAACTCTGGGGCCAACGTCCTGACTTTC.

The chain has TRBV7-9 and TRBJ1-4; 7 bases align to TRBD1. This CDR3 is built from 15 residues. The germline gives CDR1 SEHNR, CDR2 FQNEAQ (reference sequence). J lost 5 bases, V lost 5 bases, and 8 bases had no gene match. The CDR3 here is CASSPRQGSNEKLFF. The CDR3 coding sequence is TGTGCCAGCAGCCCTAGACAGGGAAGCAATGAAAAACTGTTTTTT.

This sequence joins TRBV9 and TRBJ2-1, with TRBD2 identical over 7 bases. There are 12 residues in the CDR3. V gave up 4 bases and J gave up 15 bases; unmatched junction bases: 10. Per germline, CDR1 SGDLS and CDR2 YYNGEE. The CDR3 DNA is TGTGCCAGCAGCCCAGGCGGGACTACCGGGTTCTTC. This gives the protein CASSPGGTTGFF.

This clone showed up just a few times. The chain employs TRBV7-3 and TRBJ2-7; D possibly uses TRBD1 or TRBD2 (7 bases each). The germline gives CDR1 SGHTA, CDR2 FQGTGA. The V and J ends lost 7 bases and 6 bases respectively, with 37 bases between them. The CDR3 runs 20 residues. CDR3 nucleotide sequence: TGTGCCAGCATCCCGAACAGGGGAGGGGTCGTGGTCAACGGGGCTGGCGAGCAGTACTTC. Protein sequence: CASIPNRGGVVVNGAGEQYF.

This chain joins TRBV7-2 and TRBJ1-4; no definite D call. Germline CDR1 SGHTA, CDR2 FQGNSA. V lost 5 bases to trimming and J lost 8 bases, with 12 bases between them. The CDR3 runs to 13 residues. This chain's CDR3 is CASSLQVAEKLFF. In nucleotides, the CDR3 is TGTGCCAGCAGCCTCCAAGTGGCCGAAAAACTGTTTTTT.

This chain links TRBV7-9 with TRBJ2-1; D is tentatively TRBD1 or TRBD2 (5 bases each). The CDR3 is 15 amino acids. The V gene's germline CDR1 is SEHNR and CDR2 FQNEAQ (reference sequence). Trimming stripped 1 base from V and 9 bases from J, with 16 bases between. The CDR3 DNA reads TGTGCCAGCAGCTTAGTACAGGCGCGGGCTGGTGAGCAGTTCTTC. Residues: CASSLVQARAGEQFF.

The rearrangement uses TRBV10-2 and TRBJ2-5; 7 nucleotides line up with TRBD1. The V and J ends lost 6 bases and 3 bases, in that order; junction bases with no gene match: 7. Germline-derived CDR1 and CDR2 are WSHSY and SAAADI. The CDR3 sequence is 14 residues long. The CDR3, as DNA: TGCGCCAGCAGAGATCCGGGACAGAAAGAGACCCAGTACTTC. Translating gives CASRDPGQKETQYF.

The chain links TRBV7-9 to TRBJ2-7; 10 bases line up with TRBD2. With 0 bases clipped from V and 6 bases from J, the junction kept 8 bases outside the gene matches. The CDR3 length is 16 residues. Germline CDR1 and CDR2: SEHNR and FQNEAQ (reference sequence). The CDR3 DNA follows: TGTGCCAGCAGCTTAGCCGTGGCTAGCGGGAGTAGCGAGCAGTACTTC. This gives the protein CASSLAVASGSSEQYF.

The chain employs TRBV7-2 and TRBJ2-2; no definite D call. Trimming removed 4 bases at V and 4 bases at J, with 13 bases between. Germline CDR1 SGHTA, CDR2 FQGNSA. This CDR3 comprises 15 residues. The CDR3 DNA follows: TGTGCCAGCAGCTCCCCAACCCCTTTCACCGGGGAGCTGTTTTTT. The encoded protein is CASSSPTPFTGELFF.

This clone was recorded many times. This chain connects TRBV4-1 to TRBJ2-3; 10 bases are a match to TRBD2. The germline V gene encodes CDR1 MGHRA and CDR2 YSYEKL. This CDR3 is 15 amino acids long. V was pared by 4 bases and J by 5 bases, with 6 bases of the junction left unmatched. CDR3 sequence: CASSRIAGGGDTQYF. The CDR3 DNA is TGCGCCAGCAGCCGCATAGCGGGAGGAGGAGATACGCAGTATTTT.

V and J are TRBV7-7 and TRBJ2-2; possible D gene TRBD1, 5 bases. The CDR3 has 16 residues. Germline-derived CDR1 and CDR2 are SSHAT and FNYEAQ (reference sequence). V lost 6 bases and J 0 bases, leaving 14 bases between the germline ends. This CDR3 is CASSFGANSNTGELFF. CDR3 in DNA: TGTGCCAGCAGTTTTGGGGCCAACTCGAACACCGGGGAGCTGTTTTTT.

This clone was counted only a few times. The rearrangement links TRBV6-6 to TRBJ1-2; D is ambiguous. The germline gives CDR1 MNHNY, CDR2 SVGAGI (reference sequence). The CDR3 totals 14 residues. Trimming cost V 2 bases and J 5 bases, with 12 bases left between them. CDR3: CASSYEAIGYGYTF. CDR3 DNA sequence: TGTGCCAGCAGTTACGAAGCTATCGGGTATGGCTACACCTTC.

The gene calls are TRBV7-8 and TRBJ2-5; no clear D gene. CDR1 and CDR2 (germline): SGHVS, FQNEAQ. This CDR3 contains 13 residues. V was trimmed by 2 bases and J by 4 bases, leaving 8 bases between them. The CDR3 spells CASSLSVRETQYF. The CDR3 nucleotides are TGTGCCAGCAGCTTAAGTGTAAGAGAGACCCAGTACTTC.

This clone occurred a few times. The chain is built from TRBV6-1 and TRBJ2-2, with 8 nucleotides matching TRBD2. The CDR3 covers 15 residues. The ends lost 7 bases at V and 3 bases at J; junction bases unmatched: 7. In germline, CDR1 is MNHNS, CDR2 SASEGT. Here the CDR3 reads CASTPAGVHTGELFF. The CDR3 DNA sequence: TGTGCCAGCACTCCAGCGGGAGTTCACACCGGGGAGCTGTTTTTT.

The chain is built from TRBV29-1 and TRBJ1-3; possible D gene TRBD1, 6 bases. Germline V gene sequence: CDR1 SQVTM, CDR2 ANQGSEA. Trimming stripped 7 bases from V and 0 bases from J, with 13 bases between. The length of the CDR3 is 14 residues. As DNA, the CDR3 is TGCAGCGCGACAGGACCCTTCTCTGGAAACACCATATATTTT. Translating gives CSATGPFSGNTIYF. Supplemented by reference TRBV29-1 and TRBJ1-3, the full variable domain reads SAVISQKPSRDICQRGTSLTIQCQVDSQVTMMFWYRQQPGQSLTLIATANQGSEATYESGFVIDKFPISRPNLTFSTLTVSNMSPEDSSIYLCSATGPFSGNTIYFGEGSWLTVV.

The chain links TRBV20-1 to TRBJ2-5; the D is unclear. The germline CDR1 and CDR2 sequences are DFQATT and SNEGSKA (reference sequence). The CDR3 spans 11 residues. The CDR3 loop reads CGVRNQETQYF. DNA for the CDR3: TGCGGGGTGCGGAACCAAGAGACCCAGTACTTC.

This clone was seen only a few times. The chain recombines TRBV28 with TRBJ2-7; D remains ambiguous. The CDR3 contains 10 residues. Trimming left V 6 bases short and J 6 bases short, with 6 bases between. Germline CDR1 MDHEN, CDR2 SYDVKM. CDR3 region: CASSAREQYF. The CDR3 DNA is TGTGCCAGCAGCGCACGCGAGCAGTACTTC.